This note documents a single TCR beta chain sequence. The data derive from a study of blood T cell repertoires in COVID-19. Across the study: Sites in the United States, Italy and Spain provided acute and convalescent COVID-19 samples. Sources were T cells, B-cell-depleted T cells, or PBMCs; the material itself was cDNA or gDNA.

In the authors' methods: How many nucleated cells were present was estimated from reference gene primer amplification. The repertoire was sequenced with immunoSEQ multiplex PCR; TCRdb's copy has only in-frame clones and lacks some. V and J calls and clone size are those listed in that table; D and trimming were worked out from the DNA. Of over 250,000 clones listed, about 91% are singletons. Sequenced: peripheral blood. The clonotype originates from a woman aged 55-69 years with acute or convalescent COVID-19.

The CDR3 nucleotides are TGTGCCAGCAGCCAGGGAAACAATGAGCAGTTCTTC. Translation gives CASSQGNNEQFF. V gene TRBV11-2 combines with J gene TRBJ2-1; D possibly corresponds to TRBD1 (5 bases). Per the germline V gene, CDR1 is SGHAT and CDR2 is FQNNGV. V lost 5 bases and J lost 5, with 7 bases in between. The CDR3 covers 12 residues.